One sample yielded the 23 T cell receptor beta chains listed below, sequenced in a study of shared clonotypes between healthy human individuals. Assay used: immunoSEQ multiplex PCR; TCRdb lists only in-frame clones, some missing. The sample yields 400,000 to 600,000 clones, almost 80% seen once. Sequencing was done on a sample of PBMCs. These receptors were obtained from a woman aged 40 to 50 in good health. Some clones in this sample may be carry-over from other donors' samples.

This rearrangement joins TRBV6-1 to TRBJ2-1, with 9 positions matching TRBD1. V was pared by 2 bases and J by 6 bases, with 8 bases of the junction left unmatched. The length of the CDR3 is 16 residues. Per germline, CDR1 MNHNS and CDR2 SASEGT. The CDR3 DNA follows: TGTGCCAGCAGTGAAACGGGCAGGGGACAGGGCAATGAGCAGTTCTTC. Translating gives CASSETGRGQGNEQFF.

This chain joins TRBV7-9 and TRBJ2-7; 9 bases are shared with TRBD1. Germline CDR1 is SEHNR and CDR2 is FQNEAQ (reference sequence). This CDR3 is built from 13 residues. The V segment lost 3 bases and the J segment 5 bases; nucleotides outside the gene matches: 2. The CDR3 is CASSFTGGDEQYF. The CDR3 DNA sequence: TGTGCCAGCAGCTTTACAGGGGGCGACGAGCAGTACTTC.

The chain couples TRBV18 to TRBJ1-1, with TRBD1 matching over 7 bases. The CDR3 loop spans 15 amino acids. The V segment lost 2 bases and the J segment 3 bases; nucleotides outside the gene matches: 6. Germline values: CDR1 KGHSH, CDR2 LQKENI. This CDR3 is CASSPGAGGDTEAFF. The CDR3 DNA reads as TGTGCCAGCTCACCAGGGGCAGGGGGGGACACTGAAGCTTTCTTT. The whole variable domain, remainder taken from reference TRBV18 and TRBJ1-1, is NAGVMQNPRHLVRRRGQEARLRCSPMKGHSHVYWYRQLPEEGLKFMVYLQKENIIDESGMPKERFSAEFPKEGPSILRIQQVVRGDSAAYFCASSPGAGGDTEAFFGQGTRLTVV.

The rearrangement joins TRBV6-5 to TRBJ1-2, with D possibly TRBD1 on 6 matching bases. CDR1 and CDR2 (germline): MNHEY, SVGAGI. The germline V and J ends were trimmed by 4 bases and 4 bases, with 10 bases remaining between them. This CDR3 has 13 amino acids. CDR3 amino acids: CASSSTGSYGYTF. In DNA, the CDR3 is TGTGCCAGCAGTTCTACAGGGAGCTATGGCTACACCTTC.

Regarding this clone: A far more abundant clone sits one base away, making this likely a read error. In the same sample, other DNA sequences code for this CDR3. V usage is TRBV4-3 and J usage is TRBJ2-7, with 7 bases fitting TRBD2. Germline loops: CDR1 LGHNA, CDR2 YSLEER. V was pared by 1 base and J by 3 bases, with 12 bases of the junction left unmatched. The CDR3 consists of 17 residues. CDR3: CASSQGAGSGVRYEQYF. The CDR3 DNA reads as TGCGCCAGCAGCCAAGGAGCTGGCAGCGGGGTCCGCTACGAGCAGTACTTC.

This clone has a handful of counts. This chain joins TRBV18 and TRBJ2-1, with 8 bases that match TRBD2. Looked up from germline, CDR1 is KGHSH and CDR2 is LQKENI. After removal of 1 base from V and 2 bases from J, the junction contained 4 bases not matched to a gene. This CDR3 region has 16 residues. The CDR3 loop reads CASSPQTSVTYNEQFF. DNA for the CDR3: TGTGCCAGCTCACCACAGACTAGCGTCACCTACAATGAGCAGTTCTTC. Looking up the rest from reference TRBV18 and TRBJ2-1 gives the full variable domain: NAGVMQNPRHLVRRRGQEARLRCSPMKGHSHVYWYRQLPEEGLKFMVYLQKENIIDESGMPKERFSAEFPKEGPSILRIQQVVRGDSAAYFCASSPQTSVTYNEQFFGPGTRLTVL.

This clone has more than one count but fewer than ten. The V gene is TRBV28, the J gene TRBJ2-5; the D is unclear. The end of the DNA fits TRBJ2-7 better, so the J call may be wrong. CDR1 is MDHEN and CDR2 is SYDVKM in the germline V gene. The CDR3 covers 11 residues. The CDR3, as DNA: TGTGCCAGCAGTCTGGGGTACGAGCAGTACTTC. Translation: CASSLGYEQYF.

V gene TRBV5-1 combines with J gene TRBJ2-4; either TRBD1 or TRBD2 may fit D (6 bases each). Trimming removed 0 bases from V and 7 bases from J, with 14 bases in between. Per germline, CDR1 SGHRS and CDR2 YFSETQ. The CDR3 spans 15 residues. The CDR3 coding sequence is TGCGCCAGCAGCTTGGGTGGGGGCGCGGGGAACATTCAGTACTTC. Translating it yields CASSLGGGAGNIQYF.

The genes are TRBV2 and TRBJ2-7, with D maybe TRBD1 (6 bases). CDR1 SNHLY and CDR2 FYNNEI come from the germline V gene. Trimming took 7 bases from V and 5 from J, leaving 18 bases between them. This CDR3 comprises 14 residues. The CDR3 DNA follows: TGTGCCAGCACCTTGGGGGCGGGCGTCAACGAGCAGTACTTC. Translated: CASTLGAGVNEQYF. The variable domain in full, completed from reference TRBV2 and TRBJ2-7, reads EPEVTQTPSHQVTQMGQEVILRCVPISNHLYFYWYRQILGQKVEFLVSFYNNEISEKSEIFDDQFSVERPDGSNFTLKIRSTKLEDSAMYFCASTLGAGVNEQYFGPGTRLTVT.

There are a few counts of this clone. The chain has TRBV28 and TRBJ1-1, with D perhaps matching TRBD1 (5 bases). V was shortened by 6 bases and J by 6 bases, with 11 bases between the two germline ends. Germline-derived CDR1 and CDR2 are MDHEN and SYDVKM. This CDR3 has 12 residues. The CDR3 protein is CASSPGEAEAFF. For the CDR3, the DNA is TGTGCCAGCAGCCCGGGGGAGGCTGAAGCTTTCTTT.

V usage is TRBV5-1 and J usage is TRBJ2-2, with 10 bases that match TRBD1. The CDR3 is 18 residues long. V trimming: 4 bases; J trimming: 5 bases; junction bases outside the gene matches: 14. Germline CDR1 is SGHRS and CDR2 is YFSETQ. The chain's CDR3 is CASSLKIPTGGITGELFF. CDR3 sequence (DNA): TGCGCCAGCAGCCTTAAAATCCCGACAGGGGGCATAACCGGGGAGCTGTTTTTT.

V and J are TRBV10-3 and TRBJ1-2; D possibly corresponds to TRBD1 (6 bases). This CDR3 is 14 amino acids long. V was shortened by 7 bases and J by 3 bases, with 15 bases between the two germline ends. Per the germline V gene, CDR1 is ENHRY and CDR2 is SYGVKD. The CDR3 sequence is CAITKGDLDYGYTF. CDR3 nucleotide sequence: TGTGCCATCACCAAGGGGGACCTCGACTATGGCTACACCTTC.

The gene calls are TRBV28 and TRBJ1-5; 7 bases agree with TRBD1. Looked up from germline, CDR1 is MDHEN and CDR2 is SYDVKM. Trimming cost V 6 bases and J 6 bases; bases outside gene matches: 8. There are 14 residues in the CDR3. The CDR3 is CASSHRGLGQPQHF. As DNA, the CDR3 is TGTGCCAGCAGCCACAGGGGTTTGGGTCAGCCCCAGCATTTT.

The count of this clone is one. V is TRBV21-1 and J is TRBJ2-7; no check of the table's D call, TRBD1, against the DNA was made. TRBV21-1 is deemed a pseudogene. The CDR3 runs to 10 residues. Written as DNA, the CDR3 is TGTGCCAGCAGCAACAGGGGATTCGGCTTC. Translated, it gives CASSNRGFGF.

The rearrangement joins TRBV7-2 to TRBJ2-1; tentative D call: TRBD2 (6 bases). Deletions cut 5 bases from V and 6 bases from J, with 14 bases between. The germline V gene has CDR1 SGHTA and CDR2 FQGNSA. This CDR3 is built from 14 residues. For the CDR3, the DNA is TGTGCCAGCAGCCCCACTAGCATGGGCAATGAGCAGTTCTTC. Amino acids: CASSPTSMGNEQFF.

V gene TRBV11-2 combines with J gene TRBJ1-1; D gene unclear. Deletions cut 1 base from V and 8 bases from J, with 11 bases between. Germline loops: CDR1 SGHAT, CDR2 FQNNGV. The length of the CDR3 is 13 residues. The CDR3 DNA sequence: TGTGCCAGCAGCTTAGCTGGACTCGAGGAAGCTTTCTTT. Amino acid sequence: CASSLAGLEEAFF.

The chain couples TRBV4-2 to TRBJ2-3; 9 bases align to TRBD2. The V gene end was trimmed by 0 bases and the J gene end by 1 base; junction bases not matched to a gene: 11. The CDR3 is made up of 19 amino acids. CDR1 and CDR2 (germline): LGHNA, YNFKEQ. The CDR3 sequence: CASSQDLPATSGRTDTQYF. The CDR3 region has the DNA TGTGCCAGCAGCCAAGACCTTCCGGCGACTAGCGGACGCACAGATACGCAGTATTTT.

The chain has TRBV15 and TRBJ1-2, with D maybe TRBD1 (5 bases). The CDR3 is 14 amino acids. Germline V gene sequence: CDR1 LNHNV, CDR2 YYDKDF (reference sequence). Trimming removed 5 bases from V and 8 bases from J, with 18 bases in between. The CDR3 DNA sequence: TGTGCCACCAGCCGCAGGGAGACTGCCCGGGGCTACACCTTC. Amino acid sequence: CATSRRETARGYTF. The full variable domain, its missing parts supplied by reference TRBV15 and TRBJ1-2, is DAMVIQNPRYQVTQFGKPVTLSCSQTLNHNVMYWYQQKSSQAPKLLFHYYDKDFNNEADTPDNFQSRRPNTSFCFLDIRSPGLGDTAMYLCATSRRETARGYTFGSGTRLTVV.

This chain uses TRBV5-6 with TRBJ2-7; D possibly corresponds to TRBD1 (5 bases). CDR3 length equals 14 residues. Deletions cut 2 bases from V and 0 bases from J, with 9 bases between. CDR1 is SGHDT and CDR2 is YYEEEE in the germline V gene. CDR3 region: CASSFGATSYEQYF. The DNA for the CDR3 is TGTGCCAGCAGCTTTGGGGCAACCTCCTACGAGCAGTACTTC.

The chain links TRBV29-1 to TRBJ2-1; TRBD2 is a possible D gene (6 bases). The V gene lost 7 bases and the J gene lost 2 bases, with 9 bases spanning the gap. Germline V gene data show CDR1 as SQVTM and CDR2 as ANQGSEA. This CDR3 is 12 amino acids long. The CDR3 protein is CSASEAYNEQFF. CDR3 DNA: TGCAGCGCTAGCGAGGCCTACAATGAGCAGTTCTTC.

The chain uses TRBV19 and TRBJ2-7; weak D call: TRBD2 (5 bases). The CDR3 contains 13 residues. CDR1 is LNHDA, CDR2 SQIVND, per germline (reference sequence). Deletions cut 7 bases from V and 2 bases from J, with 12 bases between. This chain's CDR3 is CASNEGSPYEQYF. The DNA for the CDR3 is TGTGCCAGTAACGAGGGTTCCCCCTACGAGCAGTACTTC.

The genes are TRBV2 and TRBJ2-7; the D call may be TRBD1 or TRBD2 (5 bases each). The length of the CDR3 is 12 residues. V was trimmed by 11 bases and J by 3 bases, leaving 14 bases between them. CDR1 SNHLY and CDR2 FYNNEI come from the germline V gene. The CDR3 here is CAYRDLDYEQYF. Here the CDR3 DNA reads TGTGCCTACCGGGACCTAGACTACGAGCAGTACTTC.

The gene calls are TRBV28 and TRBJ2-2; TRBD2 agrees at 8 bases. Trimming removed 5 bases from V and 3 bases from J; junction bases left unmatched: 14. There are 18 residues in the CDR3. Germline V gene data show CDR1 as MDHEN and CDR2 as SYDVKM. CDR3 DNA sequence: TGTGCCAGCAGTCCCGCCGGCGTGGTAGCGGGACACACCGGGGAGCTGTTTTTT. Its translation is CASSPAGVVAGHTGELFF.